Following are 28 T cell receptor beta chains from one sample sequenced in a study of identical twins. TCRdb called the 5' RACE reads again in MiXCR, with one record for every CDR3 protein. The sample lists roughly 700,000 distinct CDR3 sequences; 8.6% were seen once. The sample was also linked to a second study, of yellow fever vaccine responses in identical twins.

The sample was PBMCs. The receptors shown here come from a woman in her late teens or twenties in good health.

DNA for the CDR3: TGCGCCAGCAGCCAAGATACGCCTCGCTCCTACAATGAGCAGTTCTTC. This encodes CASSQDTPRSYNEQFF. The V and J genes are TRBV4-3 and TRBJ2-1; D not resolved. CDR1 is LGHNA, CDR2 YSLEER, per germline. Trimming removed 0 bases from V and 0 bases from J, with 9 bases in between. The CDR3 sequence is 16 residues long.

This clonotype was counted a few times. The chain couples TRBV7-2 to TRBJ2-2, with D unresolved. The CDR3 is made up of 16 amino acids. Deletions cut 5 bases from V and 1 base from J, with 14 bases between. From germline, CDR1 is SGHTA and CDR2 FQGNSA. CDR3 region: CASSLPGVLNTGELFF. CDR3 sequence (DNA): TGTGCCAGCAGCCTACCTGGGGTCCTGAACACCGGGGAGCTGTTTTTT.

This clonotype was recorded at least ten times. CDR3 amino acids: CASSVNGAREAFF. The CDR3 DNA sequence: TGTGCCAGCAGTGTAAACGGGGCCAGGGAAGCTTTCTTT. This chain joins TRBV12-3 or TRBV12-4 and TRBJ1-1; D possibly corresponds to TRBD1 (5 bases). Trimming cost V 5 bases and J 8 bases, with 15 bases left between them. The CDR3 loop spans 13 amino acids.

The V gene is TRBV10-3, the J gene TRBJ2-7; D is unclear. Trimming left V 10 bases short and J 5 bases short, with 6 bases between. Germline assignment: CDR1 ENHRY and CDR2 SYGVKD. This CDR3 region has 9 residues. CDR3 in DNA: TGTGCCAAGGAGCACGAGCAGTACTTC. Translation gives CAKEHEQYF.

The genes are TRBV20-1 and TRBJ1-4; TRBD1 agrees at 7 bases. In germline, CDR1 is DFQATT, CDR2 SNEGSKA (reference sequence). The J segment lost 11 bases and the V segment lost 3 bases, leaving 12 bases of the junction unmatched. The CDR3 sequence is 14 residues long. The CDR3 DNA sequence: TGCAGTGCTAGTCACAGGGGAAAATCAAACAAACTGTTTTTT. Translated, it gives CSASHRGKSNKLFF.

The count of this clonotype is one. A much larger clone is a single base away; this may be a read error. The V and J genes are TRBV12-3 or TRBV12-4 and TRBJ2-2, with 7 bases matching TRBD1. The CDR3 contains 17 residues. CDR3 bases: TGTGCCAGCAGTTTAGCGATGGGACAGATCCACACCGGGGAGCTGTCTTTT. Encoded protein: CASSLAMGQIHTGELSF.

This clonotype was seen a handful of times. This chain links TRBV24-1 with TRBJ2-3, with 7 bases aligning to TRBD2. CDR3 length equals 17 residues. V was clipped by 9 bases and J by 5 bases; unmatched bases: 19. CDR1 KGHDR and CDR2 SFDVKD come from the germline V gene. This CDR3 is CATGSIPGEGRGDTQYF. The CDR3 DNA sequence: TGTGCCACCGGATCTATTCCGGGGGAGGGCAGAGGAGATACGCAGTATTTT.

This clonotype has just a few counts. The chain has TRBV19 and TRBJ1-5; 9 nucleotides match TRBD1. Germline assignment: CDR1 LNHDA and CDR2 SQIVND (reference sequence). This CDR3 contains 17 residues. J gave up 4 bases and V 7 bases, and 14 bases lay outside the gene matches. The CDR3 bases are TGTGCCAGTAACCCTATAGGGGGACAGGGTAATAATCAGCCCCAGCATTTT. This gives the protein CASNPIGGQGNNQPQHF. Supplemented by reference TRBV19 and TRBJ1-5, the full variable domain reads DGGITQSPKYLFRKEGQNVTLSCEQNLNHDAMYWYRQDPGQGLRLIYYSQIVNDFQKGDIAEGYSVSREKKESFPLTVTSAQKNPTAFYLCASNPIGGQGNNQPQHFGDGTRLSIL.

The J gene is TRBJ1-2, the V gene TRBV12-3 or TRBV12-4; tentatively, D is TRBD1 (5 bases). This CDR3 has 15 residues. Trimming took off 6 bases at V and 4 bases at J, with 18 bases between the two ends. This CDR3 is CASSLTGGESYGYTF. The CDR3 DNA follows: TGTGCCAGCAGCCTCACGGGGGGGGAGAGCTATGGCTACACCTTC.

This clonotype was seen ten or more times. The V gene is TRBV5-1, the J gene TRBJ2-2; 9 nucleotides align to TRBD1. V was clipped by 4 bases and J by 3 bases; unmatched bases: 4. In germline, CDR1 is SGHRS, CDR2 YFSETQ. This CDR3 contains 15 residues. CDR3 region: CASSRDREYTGELFF. The CDR3 nucleotides read TGCGCCAGCAGCCGGGACAGGGAGTACACCGGGGAGCTGTTTTTT.

The chain links TRBV12-5 to TRBJ2-1, with D unclear. This CDR3 is built from 13 residues. V lost 2 bases to trimming and J lost 6 bases, with 8 bases between them. Looked up from germline, CDR1 is LGHNT and CDR2 is FRNRAP. The CDR3 nucleotides are TGTGCTAGTGGTTTGACCCAAGGCAATGAGCAGTTCTTC. Its protein is CASGLTQGNEQFF.

This clonotype is judged medium-sized. J is TRBJ1-4 and V is TRBV12-3 or TRBV12-4, with D unclear. The CDR3 is made up of 14 amino acids. V was shortened by 4 bases and J by 6 bases, with 12 bases between the two germline ends. The CDR3 coding sequence is TGTGCCAGCAGTTCATCCTTTAGGGATGAAAAACTGTTTTTT. Amino acid sequence: CASSSSFRDEKLFF.

This clonotype came up many times. V and J are TRBV20-1 and TRBJ2-7; TRBD2 matches 9 bases. Germline V gene lookup returns CDR1 DFQATT and CDR2 SNEGSKA (reference sequence). This CDR3 spans 14 amino acids. J gave up 3 bases and V 3 bases, and 6 bases lay outside the gene matches. CDR3 amino acids: CSARASGIDYEQYF. CDR3 DNA sequence: TGCAGTGCTAGGGCTAGCGGGATAGACTACGAGCAGTACTTC.

A few counts support this clonotype. The rearrangement uses TRBV29-1 and TRBJ2-5, with 8 bases lining up with TRBD2. CDR1 and CDR2 from the germline V gene are SQVTM and ANQGSEA. Losses at the gene ends were 4 bases for V and 5 bases for J; bases not matched to a gene: 9. The CDR3 is 14 amino acids. The CDR3 DNA reads TGCAGCGTTGTTCGGCGGGGGGCATGGGAGACCCAGTACTTC. It specifies CSVVRRGAWETQYF.

In this sample, this clonotype turned up a few times. An end of the junction differs from the germline gene, which may be a read error. J is TRBJ2-3 and V is TRBV20-1; D is possibly TRBD2 (5 bases). Germline CDR1 is DFQATT and CDR2 is SNEGSKA (reference sequence). The CDR3 loop spans 13 amino acids. CDR3 bases: TGCAGCGCAGACCATCACCTCGGGGATACGAAGTATTTT. Protein sequence: CSADHHLGDTKYF.

In its sample, this clonotype was seen a few times. An end of the junction differs from the germline gene, which may be a read error. The chain carries TRBV7-7 and TRBJ2-3; tentatively, D is TRBD1 or TRBD2 (5 bases each). The CDR3 totals 15 residues. The germline V gene has CDR1 SSHAT and CDR2 FNYEAQ (reference sequence). CDR3 in amino acids: CASSLGEFKPDTQYF. CDR3 DNA sequence: TGTGCTAGCAGCTTAGGGGAGTTTAAGCCAGATACGCAGTATTTT.

This clonotype has only a few counts. V gene TRBV12-3 or TRBV12-4 combines with J gene TRBJ1-4; D is unresolved. Trimming removed 3 bases from V and 10 bases from J, with 9 bases in between. The CDR3 extends over 12 amino acids. CDR3 DNA sequence: TGTGCCAGCAGTTTCGGGCGGAGAAAACTGTTTTTT. Residues: CASSFGRRKLFF.

The genes are TRBV6-1 and TRBJ1-1, with 8 bases that match TRBD1. Germline V gene data show CDR1 as MNHNS and CDR2 as SASEGT. After removal of 5 bases from V and 5 bases from J, the junction contained 10 bases not matched to a gene. This CDR3 is 15 amino acids long. The CDR3 is CASSRSQGAGTEAFF. For the CDR3, the DNA is TGTGCCAGCAGTCGCTCTCAGGGGGCGGGAACTGAAGCTTTCTTT.

This clonotype has only a few counts. The chain joins TRBV5-5 to TRBJ2-2; no reliable D call. V was clipped by 4 bases and J by 7 bases, with 5 bases between them. The CDR3 covers 11 residues. Germline CDR1 reads SGHKS; CDR2 reads YYEKEE (reference sequence). The CDR3 nucleotides read TGTGCCAGCAGCGGGCTCGGGGAGCTGTTTTTT. Translating gives CASSGLGELFF.

This chain connects TRBV4-3 to TRBJ2-1; D possibly corresponds to TRBD2 (7 bases). The ends were cut back, 0 bases at V and 4 bases at J, with 13 bases in the middle. Looked up from germline, CDR1 is LGHNA and CDR2 is YSLEER. The CDR3 is made up of 16 amino acids. This CDR3 is CASSQDRGAAYNEQFF. The CDR3 region has the DNA TGCGCCAGCAGCCAAGATCGGGGGGCAGCATACAATGAGCAGTTCTTC.

This clonotype was seen many times. At one boundary the junction diverges from the germline segment, which might be a read error. The chain employs TRBV11-2 and TRBJ2-2; D is unclear. CDR3 length equals 14 residues. CDR1 is SGHAT and CDR2 is FQNNGV in the germline V gene. The CDR3 loop is CASSFGANTGELFF. The CDR3 DNA reads TGCGCCAGCAGCTTTGGGGCGAACACCGGGGAGCTGTTTTTT.

The gene calls are TRBV28 and TRBJ2-3; D assignment may be TRBD1 or TRBD2 (5 bases each). CDR3 length equals 13 residues. The V end was cut by 2 bases, the J end by 8 bases, with 11 bases between. Germline V gene sequence: CDR1 MDHEN, CDR2 SYDVKM. CDR3 sequence (DNA): TGTGCCAGCAGTTTAAATTCGAGGGGTACGCAGTATTTT. This sequence encodes CASSLNSRGTQYF.

The sample holds a few counts of this clonotype. The chain has TRBV3-1 and TRBJ2-5; 11 bases are a match to TRBD2. CDR1 is LGHDT and CDR2 is YNNKEL in the germline V gene (reference sequence). Trimming at V came to 1 base and at J to 8 bases, leaving 9 bases not matched to a gene. The CDR3 extends over 16 amino acids. This CDR3 reads CASSQGLAGPQGTQYF. For the CDR3, the DNA is TGTGCCAGCAGCCAAGGACTAGCGGGGCCGCAGGGAACCCAGTACTTC.

This clonotype has just a few counts. The J gene is TRBJ2-2, the V gene TRBV2, with 7 bases matching TRBD1. Trimming at V came to 3 bases and at J to 1 base, leaving 2 bases not matched to a gene. The CDR3 has 15 amino acids. Germline CDR1 SNHLY, CDR2 FYNNEI. In DNA, the CDR3 is TGTGCCAGCAGTGAGACAGGGTTGAACACCGGGGAGCTGTTTTTT. It codes for CASSETGLNTGELFF.

In its sample, this clonotype was seen many times. The chain joins TRBV7-9 to TRBJ2-3, with TRBD2 matching over 9 bases. This CDR3 comprises 16 residues. Germline-derived CDR1 and CDR2 are SEHNR and FQNEAQ (reference sequence). With 5 bases clipped from V and 6 bases from J, the junction kept 12 bases outside the gene matches. The CDR3 protein is CASSARSSGIFDTQYF. The CDR3 DNA follows: TGTGCCAGCAGCGCCCGTTCTAGCGGGATTTTTGATACGCAGTATTTT.

This clonotype was recorded a few times. This chain connects TRBV7-3 to TRBJ1-1, with unresolved D. CDR1 and CDR2 from the germline V gene are SGHTA and FQGTGA. Trimming removed 5 bases from V and 3 bases from J, with 10 bases in between. The CDR3 spans 13 residues. The CDR3 spells CASSPTWDTEAFF. CDR3 DNA: TGTGCCAGCAGCCCCACGTGGGACACTGAAGCTTTCTTT.

This clonotype came up a few times. This chain uses TRBV6-1 with TRBJ1-6, with no clear D. This CDR3 has 16 residues. V dropped 5 bases and J dropped 5 bases, with 16 bases sitting between them. Germline V gene sequence: CDR1 MNHNS, CDR2 SASEGT. CDR3 residues: CASSPQVGWNNSPLHF. CDR3 coding DNA: TGTGCCAGCAGTCCCCAGGTCGGGTGGAATAATTCACCCCTCCACTTT.

This clonotype was counted between two and nine times. The rearrangement joins TRBV3-1 to TRBJ1-4, with D unresolved. Germline V lookup: CDR1 LGHDT, CDR2 YNNKEL (reference sequence). The V gene lost 4 bases and the J gene lost 7 bases, with 13 bases spanning the gap. The CDR3 is 14 residues long. The CDR3 DNA sequence: TGTGCCAGCAGCCCTCTCGAAGGCAGTGAAAAACTGTTTTTT. Encoded protein: CASSPLEGSEKLFF. Full variable domain (rest looked up from reference TRBV3-1 and TRBJ1-4): DTAVSQTPKYLVTQMGNDKSIKCEQNLGHDTMYWYKQDSKKFLKIMFSYNNKELIINETVPNRFSPKSPDKAHLNLHINSLELGDSAVYFCASSPLEGSEKLFFGSGTQLSVL.